The clone carrying this T cell receptor beta chain is judged large. Its target is not known. Adaptor-ligated barcode primers were used to amplify TRBV12-4/TRBJ1-2 clonotypes. TCRdb redid the calling of the multiplex PCR reads with MiXCR, one entry per CDR3 protein. The sample includes more than 150 distinct CDR3 sequences, over 6.5% of them seen just once. Findings of the study overall: Tumor Tregs overlapped most with tumor, then blood, naive CD4+ cells. Naive CD4+ cells shared 10% to 15% of tumor Treg sequences. Tumor memory CD4+ T cell TCR gene usage clustered with blood and lymph node memory CD4+ cells and lymph node naive CD4+ cells.

Tregs were sorted as CD4+CD25+CD127-/low cells. This CDR3 comprises 13 residues. Trimming removed 3 bases at V and 4 bases at J, with 9 bases between. The specimen sequenced was Tregs sorted from blood. V is TRBV12-3 or TRBV12-4 and J is TRBJ1-2; D gene ambiguous. The TCR was taken from a female donor with breast cancer. CDR3 nucleotide sequence: TGTGCCAGCAGTTTCCGACGGCTCTATGGCTACACCTTC. This codes for CASSFRRLYGYTF.